The TCR beta chain under discussion was sequenced for a study of T cells in localized non-small cell lung cancer. Repertoires were generated with immunoSEQ multiplex PCR, while TCRdb's copy carries only in-frame clones and drops some. This table holds about 24,000 clones, around 87% found once. On this clone: What it recognizes is unknown.

The CDR3 consists of 15 residues. V was clipped by 5 bases and J by 4 bases; unmatched bases: 9. Germline CDR1 MDHEN, CDR2 SYDVKM. General observations from the study: Across samples, adjacent lung featured a median around 55 of the top 100 tumor clones. Elevated circulating T cell density in blood was associated with longer overall survival. Uninvolved adjacent lung had higher T cell clonality than tumor and all other tissues.

The source of this sequence is a man between 35 and 75 years old with stage II lung adenocarcinoma. The chain couples TRBV28 to TRBJ2-7, with 9 bases fitting TRBD1. The source was PBMCs, collected before any cancer treatment. The DNA of the CDR3 is TGTGCCAGCAGTACCTCCGGGACAGGGTCGTACGAGCAGTACTTC. It yields the protein CASSTSGTGSYEQYF.